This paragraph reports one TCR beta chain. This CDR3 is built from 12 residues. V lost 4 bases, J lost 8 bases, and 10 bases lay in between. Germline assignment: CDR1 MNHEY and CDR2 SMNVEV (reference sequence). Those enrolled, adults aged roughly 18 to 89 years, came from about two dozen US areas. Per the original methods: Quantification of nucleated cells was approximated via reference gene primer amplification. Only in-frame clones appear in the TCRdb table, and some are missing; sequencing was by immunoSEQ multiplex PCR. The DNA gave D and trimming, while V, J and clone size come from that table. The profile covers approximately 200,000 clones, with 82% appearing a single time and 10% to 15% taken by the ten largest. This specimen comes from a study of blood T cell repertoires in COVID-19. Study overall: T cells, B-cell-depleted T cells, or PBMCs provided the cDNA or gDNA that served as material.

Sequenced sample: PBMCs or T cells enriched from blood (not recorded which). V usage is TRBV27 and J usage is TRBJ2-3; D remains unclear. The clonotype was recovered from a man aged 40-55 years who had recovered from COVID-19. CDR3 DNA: TGTGCCAGCAGTTCTATAGCCGCTACGCAGTATTTT. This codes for CASSSIAATQYF.